Below, 9 T cell receptor beta chains from the same sample are listed, as sequenced in a study of blood T cell repertoires in COVID-19. Assay used: immunoSEQ multiplex PCR; TCRdb lists only in-frame clones, some missing. The sample contains about 320,000 clones, 90% of which appear only once. The sequenced sample consisted of PBMCs or T cells enriched from blood (not recorded which). These receptor sequences come from a woman in her 30s who had been exposed to COVID-19.

This chain joins TRBV19 and TRBJ1-5; unclear D gene. Per the germline V gene, CDR1 is LNHDA and CDR2 is SQIVND (reference sequence). V lost 1 base and J lost 9, with 10 bases in between. CDR3 length equals 13 residues. The CDR3 region is CASSIVEDTPQHF. The CDR3 nucleotides read TGTGCCAGTAGTATAGTTGAGGATACGCCCCAGCATTTT.

The gene calls are TRBV18 and TRBJ1-1; D may be TRBD1 (6 bases). CDR1 KGHSH and CDR2 LQKENI come from the germline V gene. The CDR3 runs to 15 residues. The ends were cut back, 3 bases at V and 0 bases at J, with 11 bases in the middle. The CDR3 loop is CASSPDSPMNTEAFF. The DNA of the CDR3 is TGTGCCAGCTCACCGGACAGTCCCATGAACACTGAAGCTTTCTTT.

This clone was picked up a small number of times. The chain employs TRBV7-9 and TRBJ2-1; 9 bases are a match to TRBD2. The CDR3 spans 14 residues. After removal of 2 bases from V and 8 bases from J, the junction contained 4 bases not matched to a gene. The V gene's germline CDR1 is SEHNR and CDR2 FQNEAQ (reference sequence). CDR3 protein: CASSLSGGRDEQFF. The CDR3 DNA follows: TGTGCCAGCAGCTTAAGCGGGGGGCGGGATGAGCAGTTCTTC.

This chain connects TRBV3-1 (or the pseudogene TRBV3-2) to TRBJ1-3; the D is unclear. V lost 1 base and J 3 bases, leaving 19 bases between the germline ends. CDR1 is LGHDT, CDR2 YNNKEL, per germline (reference sequence). The CDR3 has 18 amino acids. As DNA, the CDR3 is TGTGCCAGCAGCCAAGTTCGGGAAGCTGGGATTTATGGAAACACCATATATTTT. It encodes CASSQVREAGIYGNTIYF.

About this clone itself: The same CDR3 can be traced to other DNA sequences in this sample. The rearrangement links TRBV7-2 to TRBJ1-2, with TRBD1 matching 7 bases. With 1 base clipped from V and 7 bases from J, the junction kept 0 bases outside the gene matches. The CDR3 sequence is 12 residues long. The germline CDR1 and CDR2 sequences are SGHTA and FQGNSA. The chain's CDR3 is CASSLDRGGYTF. As DNA, the CDR3 is TGTGCCAGCAGCTTAGACAGGGGTGGCTACACCTTC.

The genes are TRBV6-5 and TRBJ1-2; no clear D. Germline CDR1 reads MNHEY; CDR2 reads SVGAGI. The CDR3 is made up of 13 amino acids. The V end was cut by 2 bases, the J end by 6 bases, with 10 bases between. The CDR3 sequence: CASSYHHTDGYTF. CDR3 coding DNA: TGTGCCAGCAGTTACCACCACACCGATGGCTACACCTTC.

The CDR3 DNA follows: TGTGCCAGCAGAACAGGGATAAACACTGAAGCTTTCTTT. Protein: CASRTGINTEAFF. V and J are TRBV6-5 and TRBJ1-1; the D gene is possibly TRBD1 (6 bases). The CDR3 loop spans 13 amino acids. The V and J ends lost 6 bases and 2 bases respectively, with 10 bases between them. Germline values: CDR1 MNHEY, CDR2 SVGAGI.

This chain links TRBV11-2 with TRBJ1-1, with TRBD1 identical over 8 bases. CDR1 is SGHAT and CDR2 is FQNNGV in the germline V gene. The CDR3 runs 12 residues. With 5 bases clipped from V and 11 bases from J, the junction kept 7 bases outside the gene matches. The CDR3 sequence: CASSHGQGVAFF. CDR3 DNA sequence: TGTGCCAGCAGCCACGGACAGGGTGTCGCTTTCTTT.

The chain recombines TRBV19 with TRBJ1-2; D is possibly TRBD1 (5 bases). Germline CDR1 LNHDA, CDR2 SQIVND (reference sequence). This CDR3 region has 14 residues. Trimming took off 3 bases at V and 8 bases at J, with 16 bases between the two ends. For the CDR3, the DNA is TGTGCCAGTAGTATTTATGGGGGGTCGAGCGGCTACACCTTC. Protein: CASSIYGGSSGYTF. Based on the CDR3 plus reference TRBV19 and TRBJ1-2, the full variable domain is DGGITQSPKYLFRKEGQNVTLSCEQNLNHDAMYWYRQDPGQGLRLIYYSQIVNDFQKGDIAEGYSVSREKKESFPLTVTSAQKNPTAFYLCASSIYGGSSGYTFGSGTRLTVV.